This TCR beta chain is from a study of cytomegalovirus exposure and HLA in healthy donors. The germline CDR1 and CDR2 sequences are MGHRA and YSYEKL. CDR3 length: 15 residues. The germline V and J ends were trimmed by 4 bases and 8 bases, with 17 bases remaining between them. The PCR ran on 60 Vbeta and 13 Jbeta primers. Generated by immunoSEQ multiplex PCR, the TCRdb table keeps only in-frame clones and is missing some. The sample records roughly 180,000 clones, around 79% being singletons. Unrecorded immune exposures were likely, despite nominal health at sampling. V gene TRBV4-1 combines with J gene TRBJ1-4, with D perhaps TRBD1 (6 bases). The TCR comes from a female donor in good health and CMV-seronegative. Sequencing used PBMCs. The CDR3 region is CASSLRDTGREKLFF. CDR3 in DNA: TGCGCCAGCAGCCTCCGGGACACCGGCCGGGAAAAACTGTTTTTT.